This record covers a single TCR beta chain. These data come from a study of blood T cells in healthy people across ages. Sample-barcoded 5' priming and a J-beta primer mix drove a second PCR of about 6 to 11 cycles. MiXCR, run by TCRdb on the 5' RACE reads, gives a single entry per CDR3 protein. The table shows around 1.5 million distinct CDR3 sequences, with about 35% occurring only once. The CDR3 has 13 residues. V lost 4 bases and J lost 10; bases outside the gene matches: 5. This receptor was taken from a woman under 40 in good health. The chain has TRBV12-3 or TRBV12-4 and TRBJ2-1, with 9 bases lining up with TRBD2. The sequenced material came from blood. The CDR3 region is CASSSGLAPEQFF. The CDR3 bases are TGTGCCAGCAGTTCAGGACTAGCGCCCGAGCAGTTCTTC.